This T cell receptor (beta chain) was sequenced in a study of blood T cell repertoires in COVID-19. V dropped 4 bases and J dropped 4 bases, with 14 bases sitting between them. Germline V lookup: CDR1 SGHRS, CDR2 YFSETQ. The CDR3 contains 14 residues. TCRdb's table, derived via immunoSEQ multiplex PCR, lists solely in-frame clones and lacks some. The table lists over 90,000 clones, approximately 80% of them singletons. The chain employs TRBV5-1 and TRBJ1-1; D gene ambiguous. This clonotype originated in an older man with COVID-19, enrolled during active disease. Sequencing input: peripheral blood. The CDR3 protein is CASSPGGGLTEAFF. CDR3 nucleotide sequence: TGCGCCAGCAGCCCCGGTGGAGGGCTCACTGAAGCTTTCTTT.